This section outlines one TCR beta chain sequence together with its context. Its target is not known. This record belongs to a study of response to subunit inactivated influenza vaccine. A single record per CDR3 protein comes from TCRdb applying MiXCR to the RT-PCR reads. This table holds under 800,000 distinct CDR3 sequences, around 13% found once. Study-level points and caveats: Authors suggested seasonal influenza vaccinations each recruit few new T cells.

Germline lookup yields CDR1 MGHRA and CDR2 YSYEKL. V was clipped by 1 base and J by 5 bases, with 12 bases between them. The CDR3 extends over 15 amino acids. The specimen comprised PBMCs from blood, sampled 14 to 15 days before vaccination. The chain couples TRBV4-1 to TRBJ2-1, with D unresolved. This clonotype originated in a middle-aged man who received an inactivated influenza vaccine. For the CDR3, the DNA is TGCGCCAGCAGCCAAGGTTCGAACAGAAACAATGAGCAGTTCTTC. Its protein product is CASSQGSNRNNEQFF.